This T cell receptor (beta chain) stems from a study of blood T cell repertoires in COVID-19 (TCRdb year 2020). General notes on the study: Samples from collaborators originated in the United States, Italy and Spain and spanned both the acute and convalescent phases of COVID-19. Sample metadata almost always included a de-identified subject ID, COVID-19 status, age in years and sex. The samples were drawn from two sources: the first 160 participants of the ongoing ImmuneRACE study, and fewer than 1,500 subjects contributed by 6 global collaborators. Where available, HLA class I and class II types were taken from metadata supplied by the sample provider and were not determined by assay-based typing. Deeply sampled blood TCRbeta repertoires from subjects exposed to, actively infected with, or recovered from COVID-19 were included in the dataset. The repertoires were released in a freely available public database meant as a resource for research on the immune response to SARS-CoV-2. The material from the prospective study consisted of cDNA or gDNA derived from T cells, B-cell-depleted T cells, or PBMCs. General study outcomes and caveats: Clinical and demographic metadata were provided uncurated, with the amount varying by source and participant.

TCRbeta CDR3 regions were amplified from genomic DNA by means of the immunoSEQ Assay, a bias-controlled multiplex PCR. Per the authors' processing: Within the assay, amplification of reference gene primers was used to estimate how many nucleated cells each sample contained. To quantify the absolute abundance of each unique TCRbeta CDR3 rearrangement, sequence reads were collapsed and filtered. For each sample, productive Simpson clonality was calculated by taking the square root of Simpson's diversity index across productive rearrangements. Here the immuneACCESS table is served through TCRdb, limited to in-frame sequences with V and J called. Missing clones are a known gap in these copies; in checked studies unresolved V genes cover under half, and the rest lacks a known reason. For V, J and clone size, that table is used; D and trimming come from the DNA. Present in this sample are around 160,000 clones, roughly 89% of which were seen just once. Of the sample, approximately 10% falls within the top ten clones.

Note on this clone: Its antigen remains undetermined. The input lacks base qualities; no much larger clone sits a single base away.

One collaborating source in Seattle enrolled patients while the patients were actively infected and followed the patients over time throughout the course of disease. Collaborating institutions collected whole blood in K2EDTA tubes following their own protocols. Collaborator samples were shipped for TCRbeta analysis as frozen whole blood, isolated PBMCs, or DNA extracted from either sample type. Looking up the germline V gene yields CDR1 SNHLY and CDR2 FYNNEI. Trimming takes 2 bases from V and 0 bases from J, and the germline ends sit 8 bases apart. Taken from cysteine to phenylalanine, the CDR3 has 15 residues. Only the CDR3 DNA is retained, 45 bases long and in frame from the first base.

Sequences were obtained from peripheral blood. This chain joins TRBV2 to TRBJ1-3; the D gene cannot be resolved reliably. This receptor was obtained from a woman in her seventies with COVID-19, enrolled during active disease. The bases are TGTGCCAGCAGTGAACCGGGAATCTCTGGAAACACCATATATTTT. This sequence encodes CASSEPGISGNTIYF.